The 32 T cell receptor beta chains reported below all come from one sample, sequenced in a study of cytomegalovirus exposure and HLA in healthy donors. Primers for the PCR totalled 60 Vbeta and 13 Jbeta. Some clones are missing from TCRdb's copy, which holds only in-frame ones; the method was immunoSEQ multiplex PCR. This table holds tens of thousands of clones, 72% found once. The sequenced sample was PBMCs. The receptors stem from a man in his sixties in good health and CMV-seropositive.

To note about this clone: Different DNA sequences within this sample yield the same CDR3. The V call is TRBV7-9, the J call TRBJ1-1; a possible D gene is TRBD1 (5 bases). CDR3 length: 17 residues. Looked up from germline, CDR1 is SEHNR and CDR2 is FQNEAQ (reference sequence). Trimming removed 0 bases from V and 0 bases from J, with 14 bases in between. The CDR3 region has the DNA TGTGCCAGCAGCTTAGCGCGTGGGGGGGGACTGAACACTGAAGCTTTCTTT. Translating it yields CASSLARGGGLNTEAFF.

The chain employs TRBV18 and TRBJ1-5; D is possibly TRBD1 (5 bases). Trimming shortened V by 5 bases and J by 7 bases, and 12 bases separated the two germline ends. CDR1 and CDR2 (germline): KGHSH, LQKENI. The CDR3 has 13 amino acids. CDR3 sequence (DNA): TGTGCCAGCTCATTTCAGGGAGGCCAGCCCCAGCATTTT. Translating gives CASSFQGGQPQHF.

This clone was recorded once. Relative to the germline gene, one junction end is altered; a read error may explain this. The V call is TRBV5-6, the J call TRBJ1-6, with TRBD1 identical over 8 bases. Germline CDR1 is SGHDT and CDR2 is YYEEEE. The CDR3 length is 13 residues. CDR3 sequence reads: CASSLVAGQAFSF. The DNA of the CDR3 is TGTGCCAGCAGCTTGGTTGCGGGACAGGCGTTTAGCTTT.

This clone ranks as medium-sized (0.01 to 0.1%). The chain is built from TRBV4-3 and TRBJ2-7; possibly TRBD1 for D (5 bases). There are 15 residues in the CDR3. In germline, CDR1 is LGHNA, CDR2 YSLEER. V lost 0 bases and J lost 3, with 12 bases in between. The CDR3 region is CASSQEYPGYYEQYF. For the CDR3, the DNA is TGCGCCAGCAGCCAAGAATACCCAGGGTACTACGAGCAGTACTTC.

The chain uses TRBV19 and TRBJ2-7; D is perhaps TRBD2 (6 bases). The germline V gene has CDR1 LNHDA and CDR2 SQIVND (reference sequence). CDR3 length: 14 residues. V lost 5 bases and J 4 bases, leaving 15 bases between the germline ends. CDR3 nucleotides: TGTGCCAGTAGTCAACTCGGGACTCCGTACGAGCAGTACTTC. It translates to CASSQLGTPYEQYF. The whole variable domain, filled in from reference TRBV19 and TRBJ2-7, reads DGGITQSPKYLFRKEGQNVTLSCEQNLNHDAMYWYRQDPGQGLRLIYYSQIVNDFQKGDIAEGYSVSREKKESFPLTVTSAQKNPTAFYLCASSQLGTPYEQYFGPGTRLTVT.

In DNA, the CDR3 is TGCGCCAGCGGGGAGGGCACAAATTCACCCCTCCACTTT. Its protein product is CASGEGTNSPLHF. This rearrangement joins TRBV5-1 to TRBJ1-6; D ambiguous. CDR3 length: 13 residues. CDR1 and CDR2 (germline): SGHRS, YFSETQ. The V and J ends lost 7 bases and 7 bases respectively, with 12 bases between them.

The chain employs TRBV7-8 and TRBJ2-5; 10 nucleotides agree with TRBD1. Germline V gives CDR1 SGHVS, CDR2 FQNEAQ. V lost 3 bases, J lost 4 bases, and 5 bases stayed unmatched. The CDR3 spans 15 residues. The CDR3 reads CASSFWTGGLETQYF. The DNA of the CDR3 is TGTGCCAGCAGCTTTTGGACAGGGGGTTTAGAGACCCAGTACTTC.

The chain is built from TRBV19 and TRBJ1-1; no clear D. Trimming cost V 3 bases and J 6 bases, with 5 bases left between them. Germline-derived CDR1 and CDR2 are LNHDA and SQIVND (reference sequence). The CDR3 is made up of 11 amino acids. CDR3 region: CASSMGAEAFF. Written as DNA, the CDR3 is TGTGCCAGTAGTATGGGAGCTGAAGCTTTCTTT. Using reference TRBV19 and TRBJ1-1 for the parts outside the CDR3, the full variable domain is DGGITQSPKYLFRKEGQNVTLSCEQNLNHDAMYWYRQDPGQGLRLIYYSQIVNDFQKGDIAEGYSVSREKKESFPLTVTSAQKNPTAFYLCASSMGAEAFFGQGTRLTVV.

The chain recombines TRBV19 with TRBJ2-1; TRBD2 matches 8 bases. This CDR3 spans 16 amino acids. Germline CDR1 LNHDA, CDR2 SQIVND (reference sequence). The ends lost 7 bases at V and 4 bases at J; junction bases unmatched: 12. CDR3 protein: CASTQVGTRAYNEQFF. CDR3 bases: TGTGCCAGTACCCAGGTCGGGACTAGGGCTTACAATGAGCAGTTCTTC. Combining the CDR3 with reference TRBV19 and TRBJ2-1 gives the whole variable domain DGGITQSPKYLFRKEGQNVTLSCEQNLNHDAMYWYRQDPGQGLRLIYYSQIVNDFQKGDIAEGYSVSREKKESFPLTVTSAQKNPTAFYLCASTQVGTRAYNEQFFGPGTRLTVL.

This clone is a singleton in its sample. This chain's CDR3 is CSVRTRREGWNEQFF. The CDR3 DNA reads TGCAGCGTCAGAACGAGGCGGGAGGGCTGGAATGAGCAGTTCTTC. The V and J genes are TRBV29-1 and TRBJ2-1; 9 bases match TRBD2. Losses at the gene ends were 6 bases for V and 7 bases for J; bases not matched to a gene: 13. CDR1 is SQVTM, CDR2 ANQGSEA, per germline. The CDR3 has 15 residues.

The V gene is TRBV7-2, the J gene TRBJ1-5; 8 bases map to TRBD1. The CDR3 has 15 amino acids. Germline V gene sequence: CDR1 SGHTA, CDR2 FQGNSA. Unmatched junction bases numbered 8, after V lost 4 bases and J lost 6 bases. The CDR3 DNA follows: TGTGCCAGCAGCTCAGGACAGGGAAATCTTCAGCCCCAGCATTTT. As protein: CASSSGQGNLQPQHF.

This chain links TRBV7-6 with TRBJ2-3, with TRBD1 identical over 9 bases. The V gene's germline CDR1 is SGHVS and CDR2 FNYEAQ. The ends lost 6 bases at V and 4 bases at J; junction bases unmatched: 8. This CDR3 has 15 residues. The chain's CDR3 is CASRQQGAGSDTQYF. As DNA, the CDR3 is TGTGCCAGCAGACAACAGGGGGCCGGGTCAGATACGCAGTATTTT.

The V call is TRBV6-6, the J call TRBJ1-1; D is unclear. The germline V gene encodes CDR1 MNHNY and CDR2 SVGAGI (reference sequence). There are 13 residues in the CDR3. Deletions cut 4 bases from V and 0 bases from J, with 6 bases between. DNA of the CDR3: TGTGCCAGCAGTTTCCAGATGAACACTGAAGCTTTCTTT. This translates into CASSFQMNTEAFF.

CDR3 sequence reads: CASSLDQSGGTGELFF. As DNA, the CDR3 is TGTGCCAGCAGCTTAGATCAGTCGGGAGGAACCGGGGAGCTGTTTTTT. The gene calls are TRBV11-3 and TRBJ2-2, with 7 bases identical to TRBD2. The CDR3 extends over 16 amino acids. The V gene's germline CDR1 is SGHNT and CDR2 YENEEA. The V segment lost 0 bases and the J segment 5 bases; nucleotides outside the gene matches: 6.

The rearrangement uses TRBV29-1 and TRBJ2-7; 8 bases match TRBD2. Looked up from germline, CDR1 is SQVTM and CDR2 is ANQGSEA. The CDR3 has 14 residues. With 4 bases clipped from V and 2 bases from J, the junction kept 7 bases outside the gene matches. CDR3 coding DNA: TGCAGCGTTGGACCAGAGGGACTAGCCTACGAGCAGTACTTC. Amino acid sequence: CSVGPEGLAYEQYF.

The rearrangement uses TRBV7-2 and TRBJ2-4, with a weak D call TRBD2 (5 bases). This CDR3 has 13 amino acids. V was trimmed by 6 bases and J by 8 bases, leaving 14 bases between them. In germline, CDR1 is SGHTA, CDR2 FQGNSA. The CDR3 loop is CASRPGNWDIQYF. The CDR3 DNA reads as TGTGCCAGCAGACCCGGGAATTGGGACATTCAGTACTTC.

The chain is built from TRBV29-1 and TRBJ2-1; possibly TRBD1 for D (6 bases). V lost 0 bases to trimming and J lost 2 bases, with 11 bases between them. This CDR3 spans 15 amino acids. Germline V gene data show CDR1 as SQVTM and CDR2 as ANQGSEA. The CDR3 loop is CSVEERSGAYNEQFF. Written as DNA, the CDR3 is TGCAGCGTTGAAGAGAGGTCAGGGGCCTACAATGAGCAGTTCTTC.

This chain connects TRBV29-1 to TRBJ1-1; D unclear. V was trimmed by 6 bases and J by 0 bases, leaving 14 bases between them. Germline loops: CDR1 SQVTM, CDR2 ANQGSEA. The CDR3 is 14 amino acids. The CDR3 DNA sequence: TGCAGCGTGAACCGAGGGAACCTGAACACTGAAGCTTTCTTT. Translation gives CSVNRGNLNTEAFF.

The chain joins TRBV7-6 to TRBJ2-1; weak D call: TRBD2 (5 bases). The germline V and J ends were trimmed by 0 bases and 9 bases, with 18 bases remaining between them. The germline V gene has CDR1 SGHVS and CDR2 FNYEAQ. This CDR3 has 16 residues. CDR3 nucleotides: TGTGCCAGCAGCTTAGCGATACATAATAATCGGGGTGAGCAGTTCTTC. Its protein product is CASSLAIHNNRGEQFF. The full variable domain, in which reference TRBV7-6 and TRBJ2-1 provide the parts outside the CDR3, is GAGVSQSPRYKVTKRGQDVALRCDPISGHVSLYWYRQALGQGPEFLTYFNYEAQQDKSGLPNDRFSAERPEGSISTLTIQRTEQRDSAMYRCASSLAIHNNRGEQFFGPGTRLTVL.

This clone occurred a few times. The rearrangement uses TRBV9 and TRBJ2-5; D is possibly TRBD1 (5 bases). Germline-derived CDR1 and CDR2 are SGDLS and YYNGEE. Trimming removed 0 bases from V and 5 bases from J, with 5 bases in between. This CDR3 region has 12 residues. The CDR3 DNA sequence: TGTGCCAGCAGCGTAGAGGGGGAGACCCAGTACTTC. This sequence encodes CASSVEGETQYF.

V and J are TRBV27 and TRBJ2-7, with TRBD1 as a possible D gene (5 bases). With 4 bases removed from V and 6 bases from J, the gap between germline ends came to 13 bases. In germline, CDR1 is MNHEY, CDR2 SMNVEV (reference sequence). CDR3 length: 13 amino acids. The CDR3 DNA is TGTGCCAGCAGTTCCCCCCGACAGTCCGAGCAGTACTTC. Translation gives CASSSPRQSEQYF.

This clone was seen only a few times. The chain links TRBV5-4 to TRBJ2-3; 7 positions agree with TRBD1. Germline trimming cut 4 bases from V and 1 base from J; bases unmatched to any gene: 6. This CDR3 is 15 amino acids long. Germline CDR1 and CDR2: SGHNT and YYREEE (reference sequence). The CDR3 sequence: CASSPGGQGTDTQYF. The CDR3 DNA reads as TGTGCCAGCAGCCCAGGTGGACAGGGCACAGATACGCAGTATTTT.

This clone was counted a single time. The J gene is TRBJ1-5, the V gene TRBV12-5; D gene uncertain. Germline values: CDR1 LGHNT, CDR2 FRNRAP. The CDR3 length is 13 residues. In nucleotides, the CDR3 is TGTGCCAGTTCGTTACGGGTCAATCAGCCCCAGCATTTT. It codes for CASSLRVNQPQHF.

The chain combines TRBV18 with TRBJ2-3; 7 nucleotides agree with TRBD1. The CDR3 runs 15 residues. The V gene's germline CDR1 is KGHSH and CDR2 LQKENI. J lost 1 base, V lost 3 bases, and 4 bases had no gene match. DNA for the CDR3: TGTGCCAGCTCACCTAAGGGGGCCGGCACAGATACGCAGTATTTT. Translated, it gives CASSPKGAGTDTQYF.

The chain links TRBV7-2 to TRBJ2-1; D might be TRBD2 (5 bases). Trimming cost V 3 bases and J 7 bases, with 16 bases left between them. The CDR3 has 15 amino acids. The germline V gene encodes CDR1 SGHTA and CDR2 FQGNSA. The CDR3 DNA is TGTGCCAGCAGCTTCGTAGGGCCAGGAGGTAATGAGCAGTTCTTC. Amino acid sequence: CASSFVGPGGNEQFF.

The chain has TRBV7-2 and TRBJ2-1; 7 positions match TRBD1. Losses at the gene ends were 0 bases for V and 5 bases for J; bases not matched to a gene: 4. This CDR3 spans 15 amino acids. The germline gives CDR1 SGHTA, CDR2 FQGNSA. The CDR3 spells CASSLAQGRHNEQFF. The CDR3 DNA follows: TGTGCCAGCAGCTTAGCACAGGGGCGGCACAATGAGCAGTTCTTC. The variable domain in full, with the rest retrieved from reference TRBV7-2 and TRBJ2-1, is GAGVSQSPSNKVTEKGKDVELRCDPISGHTALYWYRQSLGQGLEFLIYFQGNSAPDKSGLPSDRFSAERTGGSVSTLTIQRTQQEDSAVYLCASSLAQGRHNEQFFGPGTRLTVL.

The V gene is TRBV7-3, the J gene TRBJ1-2; TRBD1 matches 7 bases. CDR1 is SGHTA and CDR2 is FQGTGA in the germline V gene. Trimming at V came to 5 bases and at J to 5 bases, leaving 5 bases not matched to a gene. This CDR3 region has 13 residues. The CDR3 bases are TGTGCCAGCAGCAACGGACAGGATTATGGCTACACCTTC. Its protein is CASSNGQDYGYTF.

The V and J genes are TRBV6-1 and TRBJ1-1; tentatively, D is TRBD1 (5 bases). The V gene's germline CDR1 is MNHNS and CDR2 SASEGT. The CDR3 has 13 amino acids. The germline V and J ends were trimmed by 2 bases and 4 bases, with 8 bases remaining between them. Here the CDR3 reads CASSEQGFTEAFF. In nucleotides, the CDR3 is TGTGCCAGCAGTGAACAGGGTTTCACTGAAGCTTTCTTT.

This rearrangement joins TRBV4-2 to TRBJ2-7, with D maybe TRBD1 (6 bases). Trimming stripped 4 bases from V and 7 bases from J, with 20 bases between. This CDR3 has 15 amino acids. The V gene's germline CDR1 is LGHNA and CDR2 YNFKEQ. The CDR3, as DNA: TGTGCCAGCAGCCCGACAGGAAGGCCCCTGGGGGAGCAGTACTTC. This codes for CASSPTGRPLGEQYF.

This sequence joins TRBV27 and TRBJ2-7, with 11 bases aligning to TRBD1. The junction had 15 bases not matched to a gene; V was cut back by 5 bases and J by 0 bases. The germline CDR1 and CDR2 sequences are MNHEY and SMNVEV (reference sequence). CDR3 size: 19 residues. The CDR3 nucleotides read TGTGCCAGCAGTCGCCGGATAAGGGGTGGGACAGGGGGCTCCTACGAGCAGTACTTC. Translating it yields CASSRRIRGGTGGSYEQYF.

The V gene is TRBV5-1, the J gene TRBJ2-5, with TRBD1 identical over 8 bases. CDR3 length equals 15 residues. Trimming at V came to 5 bases and at J to 2 bases, leaving 8 bases not matched to a gene. Germline lookup yields CDR1 SGHRS and CDR2 YFSETQ. The DNA for the CDR3 is TGCGCCAGCAGACCCGGGACAGGACGACAAGAGACCCAGTACTTC. Translating it yields CASRPGTGRQETQYF.

The chain combines TRBV2 with TRBJ2-7, with D tentatively TRBD2 (6 bases). The V end was cut by 6 bases, the J end by 3 bases, with 9 bases between. Germline loops: CDR1 SNHLY, CDR2 FYNNEI. The CDR3 is 12 residues long. The CDR3 DNA follows: TGTGCCAGCAGCCGGGAGAACTACGAGCAGTACTTC. Its protein is CASSRENYEQYF. The variable domain in full, completed from reference TRBV2 and TRBJ2-7, reads EPEVTQTPSHQVTQMGQEVILRCVPISNHLYFYWYRQILGQKVEFLVSFYNNEISEKSEIFDDQFSVERPDGSNFTLKIRSTKLEDSAMYFCASSRENYEQYFGPGTRLTVT.